A selection of T cell receptor beta chains follows, all from one sample in a study of preoperative IRX-2 immunotherapy in early breast cancer. Clones were sequenced by immunoSEQ multiplex PCR, and TCRdb holds only the in-frame ones, with some missing. The data show roughly 27,000 clones, with around 72% seen just once and around 7% held by the top ten. Source: lymph node tissue, taken after IRX-2 immunotherapy. The source is a human donor with breast cancer. The CDR3 runs from the conserved cysteine through the conserved F or W. The D gene is left open where the match is weak.

d_call cdr3_length j_call v_call cdr3_aa
- 13 TRBJ1-1 TRBV30 CAWTIQGNTEAFF
TRBD1 15 TRBJ1-1 TRBV11-3 CASSLGGQGRTEAFF
TRBD2 15 TRBJ2-7 TRBV7-7 CASNSDPTSGYEQYF
- 15 TRBJ1-4 TRBV5-1 CVEGAGGRVYEKLFF
- 16 TRBJ2-4 TRBV6-8 CASSPTGSGFVDIQYF
- 16 TRBJ2-6 TRBV11-3 CASSLQGLSGANVLTF
- 15 TRBJ1-4 TRBV12-5 CASLQKGRGNEKLFF
TRBD2 19 TRBJ2-1 TRBV11-3 CASTIQGTSRGGPYNEQFF
TRBD1 16 TRBJ2-3 TRBV7-1 CASSLGGRGGSDTQYF
- 16 TRBJ2-7 TRBV11-3 CASSLGRDGFSYEQYF
TRBD2 16 TRBJ2-7 TRBV5-1 CASSRGGGLAGYEQYF
- 18 TRBJ2-3 TRBV7-5 CASSLDHGGGPSTDTQYF
- 15 TRBJ2-7 TRBV5-1 CASSLVPGITGEQYF
TRBD1 12 TRBJ2-7 TRBV19 CATQGASPEQYF
- 14 TRBJ2-7 TRBV11-3 CASSQSSGNYEQYF
TRBD2 15 TRBJ2-7 TRBV6-8 CASSRGTSGSYEQYF
- 13 TRBJ1-1 TRBV9 CASSDGFNTEAFF
- 14 TRBJ1-2 TRBV11-3 CASSLSHTNYGYTF
TRBD2 13 TRBJ2-7 TRBV9 CASRGLAGYEQYF
- 16 TRBJ2-6 TRBV6-8 CASSLKGPSGANVLTF
- 13 TRBJ2-2 TRBV30 CAWSNRPTGELFF
- 14 TRBJ2-1 TRBV14 CASSHGGHYNEQFF
- 15 TRBJ2-5 TRBV11-3 CASSLRGGAVKAQYF
TRBD2 14 TRBJ2-1 TRBV6-8 CASSLLTSDNEQFF
TRBD1 14 TRBJ2-7 TRBV7-2 CASSSGTGVDEQYF
TRBD2 16 TRBJ2-4 TRBV6-4 CASKSLGPSGSGIQYF
- 16 TRBJ1-3 TRBV11-3 CASSLMAKGAGNTIYF